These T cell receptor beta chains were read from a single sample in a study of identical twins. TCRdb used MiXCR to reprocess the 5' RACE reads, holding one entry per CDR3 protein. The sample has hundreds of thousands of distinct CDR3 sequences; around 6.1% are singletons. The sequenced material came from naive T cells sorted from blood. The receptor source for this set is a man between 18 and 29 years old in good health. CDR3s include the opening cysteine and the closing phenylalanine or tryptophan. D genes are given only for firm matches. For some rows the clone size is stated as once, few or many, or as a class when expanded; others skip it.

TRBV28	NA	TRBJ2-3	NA	TGTGCCAGCAGCCAGATATGGGGCAACACAGATACGCAGTATTTT	CASSQIWGNTDTQYF
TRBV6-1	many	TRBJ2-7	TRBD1	TGTGCCAGCATCCCACAGGGGGCCGTCGAGCAGTACTTC	CASIPQGAVEQYF
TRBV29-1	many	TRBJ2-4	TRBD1	TGCAGCGTTGTGGGACAGAGAAACATTCAGTACTTC	CSVVGQRNIQYF
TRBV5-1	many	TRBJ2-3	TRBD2	TGCGCCAGCACGATCAGCGGGAGGGCAGATACGCAGTATTTT	CASTISGRADTQYF
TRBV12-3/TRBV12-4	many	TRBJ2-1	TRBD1	TGTGCCAGCTTTCTAGGACAGGGGAGGCAGTTCTTC	CASFLGQGRQFF
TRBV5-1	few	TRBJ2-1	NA	TGCGCCAGCAGCCCCCGGGGGACGGAGCCCTACAATGAGCAGTTCTTC	CASSPRGTEPYNEQFF
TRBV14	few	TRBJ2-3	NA	TGTGCCAGCAGCCAAGGGGTCTCCCACACAGATACGCAGTATTTT	CASSQGVSHTDTQYF
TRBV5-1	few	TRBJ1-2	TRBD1	TGCGCCAGCAGCTCCCAGGGGGCTCCGCATGGCTACACCTTC	CASSSQGAPHGYTF
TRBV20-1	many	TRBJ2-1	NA	TGCAGATCAGTCGGGAAAGAGCAGTTCTTC	CRSVGKEQFF
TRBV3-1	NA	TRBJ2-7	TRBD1	TGTGCCAGCCAAGGGCTTATAGGGGGACAGGGAACCCTCGAGCAGTACTTC	CASQGLIGGQGTLEQYF
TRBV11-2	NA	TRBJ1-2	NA	TGTGCCAGCAGCTCAAGGACTGAAACGCTATTGCGCTACACCTTC	CASSSRTETLLRYTF
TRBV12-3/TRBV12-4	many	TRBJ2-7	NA	TGTGCCAGCAGTTTTAGGCTAGCAGCTCCCCACGAGCAGTACTTC	CASSFRLAAPHEQYF
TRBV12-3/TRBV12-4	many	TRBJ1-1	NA	TGTGCCATAAGAAGGGGGGCCGTACCGAACACTGAAGCTTTCTTT	CAIRRGAVPNTEAFF
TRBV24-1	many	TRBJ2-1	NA	TGTGCCACCAGTGACCCCCATGAGCAGTTCTTC	CATSDPHEQFF
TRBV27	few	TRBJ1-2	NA	TGTGCCAGCAGTTTGCGGGGGGCATGGGGCTACACCTTC	CASSLRGAWGYTF
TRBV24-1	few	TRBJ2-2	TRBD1	TGTGCCACCAGTGCTCCCGGGACAGGGTACACCGGGGAGCTGTTTTTT	CATSAPGTGYTGELFF
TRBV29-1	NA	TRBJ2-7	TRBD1	TGCAGCGTTGACCCAGGGGGCTACGAGCAGTACTTC	CSVDPGGYEQYF
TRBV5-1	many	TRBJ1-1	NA	TGCGCCAGCAGCTTGGTGGTGAACACTGAAGCTTTCTTT	CASSLVVNTEAFF
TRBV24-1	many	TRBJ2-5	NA	TGTGCCCCTCCGGGAGCTCAAGAGACCCAGTACTTC	CAPPGAQETQYF
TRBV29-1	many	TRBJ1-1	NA	TGCAGCGTTCGGGACGGCACTGAAGCTTTCTTT	CSVRDGTEAFF
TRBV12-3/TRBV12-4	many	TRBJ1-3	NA	TGTGCCAGCACCCTGACAGCTTCCTTTGGAAACACCATATATTTT	CASTLTASFGNTIYF
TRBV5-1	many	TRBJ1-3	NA	TGCGCCAGCAGCCCCTCGACAGCCGGAAACACCATATATTTT	CASSPSTAGNTIYF
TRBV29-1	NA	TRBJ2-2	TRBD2	TGCAGCGCCAGGCGGCCGGGGGGGCTTAGCACCGGGGAGCTGTTTTTT	CSARRPGGLSTGELFF
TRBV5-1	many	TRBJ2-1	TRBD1	TGCGCCAGCAGCTTGGCGGACAGGGGGCGCGTTGATGAGCAGTTCTTC	CASSLADRGRVDEQFF
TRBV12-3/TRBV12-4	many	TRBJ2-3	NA	TGTGCCAGCAGTTTAACCTTCGAGGGGACGCAGTATTTT	CASSLTFEGTQYF
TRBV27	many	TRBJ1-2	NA	TGTGCCAGCAGTTCCCCCATGCGGGGCAACTATGGCTACACCTTC	CASSSPMRGNYGYTF
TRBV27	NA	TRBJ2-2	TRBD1	TGTGCCAGCAGTTTATTGCCGGGACAGAGCGACACCGGGGAGCTGTTTTTT	CASSLLPGQSDTGELFF
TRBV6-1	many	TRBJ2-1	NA	TGTGCCAGCAGTGGGCTAGAGATGAACAATGAGCAGTTCTTC	CASSGLEMNNEQFF
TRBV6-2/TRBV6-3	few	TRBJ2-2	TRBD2	TGTGCCAGCAAGGCGGGAGGGTACACCGGGGAGCTGTTTTTT	CASKAGGYTGELFF
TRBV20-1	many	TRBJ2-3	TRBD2	TGCAGTGCTGGGACTAGCGGGTCTTCTAAGGATACGCAGTATTTT	CSAGTSGSSKDTQYF
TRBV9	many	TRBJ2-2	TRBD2	TGTGCCAGCAGCCCGACTAGCATAAACACCGGGGAGCTGTTTTTT	CASSPTSINTGELFF
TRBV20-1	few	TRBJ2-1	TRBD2	TGCAGTGCTAGCTCTAGCGGGAGTAAAAGCTCCTACAATGAGCAGTTCTTC	CSASSSGSKSSYNEQFF
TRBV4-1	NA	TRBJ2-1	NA	TGCGCCAGCAGCCGGGACTTAAACTACAATGAGCAGTTCTTC	CASSRDLNYNEQFF
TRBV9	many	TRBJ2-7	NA	TGTGCCAGCAGCGTGAGGGGGGACGAGCAGTACTTC	CASSVRGDEQYF
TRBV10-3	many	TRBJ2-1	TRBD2	TGTGCCTCCCTAGATGGGCTAGCGGGAGGAAGCGAGCAGTTCTTC	CASLDGLAGGSEQFF
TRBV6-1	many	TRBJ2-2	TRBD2	TGTGCCAGCAAATCCGGACTAGCGGGAAGGGAGCTGTTTTTT	CASKSGLAGRELFF
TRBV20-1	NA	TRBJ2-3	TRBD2	TGCAGTGCCCCGTACACCAGCGGGACGGATACGCAGTATTTT	CSAPYTSGTDTQYF
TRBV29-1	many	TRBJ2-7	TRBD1	TGCAGCACTCGACAGGGGGTTTCCTACGAGCAGTACTTC	CSTRQGVSYEQYF
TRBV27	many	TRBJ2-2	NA	TGTGCCAGCACCGGTCCGGGCTTCACCGGGGAGCTGTTTTTT	CASTGPGFTGELFF
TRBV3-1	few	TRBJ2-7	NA	TGTGCCAGCAGGATCGGGAGTGACTACGAGCAGTACTTC	CASRIGSDYEQYF
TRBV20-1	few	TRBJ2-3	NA	TGCAGTGCCTACCAGGGATATACGCAGTATTTT	CSAYQGYTQYF
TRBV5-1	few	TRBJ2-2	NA	TGCGCCAGCAGCCGAGATACTTACACCGGGGAGCTGTTTTTT	CASSRDTYTGELFF
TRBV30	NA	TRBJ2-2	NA	TGTGCCTGGTTCTTAGGGGGGGCCGGGGAGCTGTTTTTT	CAWFLGGAGELFF
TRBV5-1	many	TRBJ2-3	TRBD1	TGCGCCAGCAGCCTTGACAGGGCTGAGGATACGCAGTATTTT	CASSLDRAEDTQYF
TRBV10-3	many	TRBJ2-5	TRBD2	TGTGCCAACAAGCGGGAGGAAGGGGAGACCCAGTACTTC	CANKREEGETQYF
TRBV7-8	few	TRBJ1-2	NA	TGTGCCAGCAGCTTAGATATGGGTGGCTACACCTTC	CASSLDMGGYTF
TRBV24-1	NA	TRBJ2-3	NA	TGTGCCACCAGTGGCGAGCAGGGGGGGTCAGATACGCAGTATTTT	CATSGEQGGSDTQYF
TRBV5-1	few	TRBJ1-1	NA	TGCGCCAGCAGCCCGGAGATTTTAGGGGGGTTGACTGAAGCTTTCTTT	CASSPEILGGLTEAFF
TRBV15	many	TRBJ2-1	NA	TGTGCCACCAGCAGGGTGAAAACGAGTGGGAGCAATGAGCAGTTCTTC	CATSRVKTSGSNEQFF
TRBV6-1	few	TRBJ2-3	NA	TGTGCCAGCAGGCCAAGAAGTAGCACAGATACGCAGTATTTT	CASRPRSSTDTQYF